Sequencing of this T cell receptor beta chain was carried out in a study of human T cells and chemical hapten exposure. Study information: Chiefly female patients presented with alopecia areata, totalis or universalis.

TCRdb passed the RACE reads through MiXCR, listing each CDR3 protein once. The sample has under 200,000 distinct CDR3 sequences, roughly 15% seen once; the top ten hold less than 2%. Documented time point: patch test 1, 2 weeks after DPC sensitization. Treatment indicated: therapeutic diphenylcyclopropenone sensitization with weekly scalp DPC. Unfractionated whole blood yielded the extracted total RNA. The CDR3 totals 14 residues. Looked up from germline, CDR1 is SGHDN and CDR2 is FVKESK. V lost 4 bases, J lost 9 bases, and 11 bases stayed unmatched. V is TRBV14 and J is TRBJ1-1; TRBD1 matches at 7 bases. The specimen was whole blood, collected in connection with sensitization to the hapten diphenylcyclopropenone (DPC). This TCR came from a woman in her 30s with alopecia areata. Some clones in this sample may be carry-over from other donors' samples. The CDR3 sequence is CASSPPGTVRKAFF. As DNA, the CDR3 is TGTGCCAGCAGCCCGCCTGGGACAGTCCGTAAAGCTTTCTTT.